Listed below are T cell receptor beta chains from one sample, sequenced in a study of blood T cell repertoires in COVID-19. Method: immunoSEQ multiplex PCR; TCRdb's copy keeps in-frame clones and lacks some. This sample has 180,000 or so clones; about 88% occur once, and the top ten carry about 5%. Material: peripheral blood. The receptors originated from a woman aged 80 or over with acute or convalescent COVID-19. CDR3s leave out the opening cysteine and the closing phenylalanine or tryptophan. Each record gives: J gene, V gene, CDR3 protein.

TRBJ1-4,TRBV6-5,ASQRDRAGEKLF
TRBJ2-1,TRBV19,ASSTIAGSREQF
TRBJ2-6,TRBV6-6,ASSPGQGGANVLT
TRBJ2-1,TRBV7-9,ASSTQGNEQF
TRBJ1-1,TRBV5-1,ASSWDPGQGRTEAF
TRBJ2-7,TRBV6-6,ASSYPASGRSYEQY
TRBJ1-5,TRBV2,ASSVSGTGRQPQH
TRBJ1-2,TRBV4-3,ASSQDPGNYGYT
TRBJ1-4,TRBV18,ASSPAVNEKLF
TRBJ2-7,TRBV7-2,ASSLMGWEQY
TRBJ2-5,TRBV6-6,ASSAGTGGKETQY
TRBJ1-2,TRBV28,ASIPGVTGDGYT
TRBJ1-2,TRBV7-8,ASSLDGGTHYGYT
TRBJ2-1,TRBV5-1,ASSTDFSRWNEQF
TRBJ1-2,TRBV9,ASSVVAGYGYT
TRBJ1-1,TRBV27,ASSRTGANTEAF
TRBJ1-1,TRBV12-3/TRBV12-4,ASSRTGNTEAF
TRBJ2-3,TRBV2,ASSGRGDTQY
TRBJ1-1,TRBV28,ASSRQTVEAF
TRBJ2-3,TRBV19,ASSMQDSRSTQY
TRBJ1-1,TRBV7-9,ASSLGTGGYTEAF
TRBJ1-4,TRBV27,ASSLRWRDEKLF
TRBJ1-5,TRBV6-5,ASNKTDSNQPQH
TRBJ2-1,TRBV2,ASSLPGTGDHNEQF
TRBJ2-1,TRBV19,ASSINFRREGRYNEQF
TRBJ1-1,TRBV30,AWSGQPNTEAF
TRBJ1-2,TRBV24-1,ATSEGQNYGYT
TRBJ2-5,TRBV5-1,ASSLEGVETQY
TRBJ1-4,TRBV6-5,ASSQDRGNEKLF
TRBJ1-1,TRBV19,ASSIMLGLNTEAF
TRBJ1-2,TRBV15,ATRFDRGGHGYT
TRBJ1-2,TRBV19,ASSPVGGSPYGYT
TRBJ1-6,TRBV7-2,ASSNTGGDGSPLH
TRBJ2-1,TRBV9,ASSVLAGGSDEQF
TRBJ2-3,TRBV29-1,SVEAGRGSTDTQY
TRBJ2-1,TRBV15,ATSRDTSGHFYEQF
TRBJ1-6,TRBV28,ASSFDRGHHSPLH
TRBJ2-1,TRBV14,ASSQGQRAPYNEQF
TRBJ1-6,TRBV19,ASKDNGYSPLH
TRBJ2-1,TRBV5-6,ASSSTSGRPHEQF
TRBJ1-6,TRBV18,ASSQGTGGNSPLH
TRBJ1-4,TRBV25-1,ASSYLEGQGKLF
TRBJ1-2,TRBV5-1,ASSLGTAGYYGYT
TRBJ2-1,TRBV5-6,ASRPLAGQYNEQF
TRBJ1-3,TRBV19,ASSIEGTPGNTIY
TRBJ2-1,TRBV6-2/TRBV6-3,ASSYGLALRGQF